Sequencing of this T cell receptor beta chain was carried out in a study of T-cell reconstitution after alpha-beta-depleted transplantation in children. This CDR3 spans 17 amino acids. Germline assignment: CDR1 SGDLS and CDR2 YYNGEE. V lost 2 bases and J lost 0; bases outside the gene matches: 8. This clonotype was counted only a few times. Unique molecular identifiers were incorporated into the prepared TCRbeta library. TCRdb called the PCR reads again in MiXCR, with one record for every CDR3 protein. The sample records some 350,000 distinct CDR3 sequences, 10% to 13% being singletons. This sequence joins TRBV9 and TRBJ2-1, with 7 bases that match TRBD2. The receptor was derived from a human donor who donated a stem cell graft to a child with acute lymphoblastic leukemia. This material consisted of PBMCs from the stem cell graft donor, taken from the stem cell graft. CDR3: CASSVPSGRSSYNEQFF. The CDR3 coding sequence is TGTGCCAGCAGCGTCCCTTCCGGGAGGTCCTCCTACAATGAGCAGTTCTTC.